These 30 T cell receptor beta chains share one sample of origin, sequenced in a study of CXCR3-negative and CXCR3-positive naive CD8 T cells. The study made its TRB cDNA libraries by 5' RACE, adding UMI labels. TCRdb reprocessed the 5' RACE reads and stores each CDR3 protein as one record, lacking DNA. This sample contains approximately 83,000 distinct CDR3 sequences. Sequenced input: naive CXCR3- CD8+ T cells from blood. Subset defined: CD45RO-CCR7+CD27+CD95- naive CD8+ T cells lacking CXCR3 (TNR3-). The receptors derive from a human donor in good health. Some clones in this sample may be carry-over from other donors' samples.

The CDR3 loop is CSVNLMDGPSYEQYF. V is TRBV29-1 and J is TRBJ2-7; TCRdb names TRBD2, which stays unverified in the absence of DNA. The CDR3 runs 15 residues. Germline CDR1 SQVTM, CDR2 ANQGSEA.

The V call is TRBV7-2, the J call TRBJ2-4; TCRdb calls TRBD1, which cannot be checked without DNA. Germline V gene lookup returns CDR1 SGHTA and CDR2 FQGNSA. The CDR3 extends over 14 amino acids. The CDR3 loop reads CASSLAGGKNIQYF.

The CDR3 here is CASRKANNEQFF. This chain uses TRBV5-1 with TRBJ2-1. Germline lookup yields CDR1 SGHRS and CDR2 YFSETQ. This CDR3 contains 12 residues.

The chain has TRBV28 and TRBJ1-5; without DNA, the TCRdb call of TRBD1 cannot be checked. From germline, CDR1 is MDHEN and CDR2 SYDVKM. The CDR3 runs to 13 residues. The CDR3 reads CASRLEKPGHTYF.

The J gene is TRBJ2-7, the V gene TRBV7-9. Germline V gives CDR1 SEHNR, CDR2 FQNEAQ (reference sequence). The CDR3 has 13 amino acids. CDR3 in amino acids: CASSPSSTYEQYF.

The chain uses TRBV21-1 and TRBJ2-7. TRBV21-1 is assigned pseudogene status. There are 16 residues in the CDR3. Here the CDR3 reads CASSKVISGSTYEQYF.

The chain carries TRBV20-1 and TRBJ2-7; TCRdb's D call of TRBD1 is untestable without DNA. From germline, CDR1 is DFQATT and CDR2 SNEGSKA (reference sequence). The CDR3 length is 18 residues. The chain's CDR3 is CSARDWGLAGGEAYEQYF.

V and J are TRBV6-5 and TRBJ2-3; the D call from TCRdb, TRBD2, cannot be confirmed without DNA. This CDR3 spans 16 amino acids. CDR1 and CDR2 from the germline V gene are MNHEY and SVGAGI. CDR3 protein: CASSQQAGGRTDTQYF.

The CDR3 here is CASSMFRNTDTQYF. The rearrangement uses TRBV6-6 and TRBJ2-3. This CDR3 is built from 14 residues. Germline CDR1 MNHNY, CDR2 SVGAGI (reference sequence).

The V call is TRBV7-8, the J call TRBJ2-7; TCRdb's D call, TRBD1, is unchecked because there is no DNA. CDR1 and CDR2 (germline): SGHVS, FQNEAQ. The CDR3 runs to 13 residues. CDR3 residues: CASSLVRGAEQYF.

This chain uses TRBV20-1 with TRBJ2-2; TCRdb picks TRBD1, but there is no DNA to check that call. This CDR3 contains 13 residues. The germline CDR1 and CDR2 sequences are DFQATT and SNEGSKA (reference sequence). The CDR3 here is CSATGTGTGELFF.

This chain links TRBV4-2 with TRBJ2-7; absent DNA, TCRdb's TRBD1 call cannot be checked. CDR1 is LGHNA, CDR2 YNFKEQ, per germline. There are 16 residues in the CDR3. This chain's CDR3 is CASSLKSGDSSYEQYF.

V usage is TRBV4-3 and J usage is TRBJ1-1; TCRdb outputs TRBD1, but without DNA this stays unchecked. This CDR3 comprises 16 residues. Germline V gene lookup returns CDR1 LGHNA and CDR2 YSLEER. CDR3 amino acids: CASSQDRTGSYTEAFF.

J is TRBJ1-5 and V is TRBV6-5. CDR1 and CDR2 (germline): MNHEY, SVGAGI. The CDR3 covers 17 residues. CDR3 protein: CASSAGPRFGKNQPQHF.

The chain joins TRBV29-1 to TRBJ2-7; TCRdb's assignment of TRBD1 cannot be checked, as there is no DNA. CDR1 is SQVTM and CDR2 is ANQGSEA in the germline V gene. The CDR3 sequence is 12 residues long. CDR3 residues: CSVGDREFGQYF.

This chain links TRBV5-1 with TRBJ2-5. This CDR3 is built from 15 residues. Germline V gives CDR1 SGHRS, CDR2 YFSETQ. The CDR3 loop reads CASSLNRVSGETQYF.

The rearrangement joins TRBV7-9 to TRBJ2-7. CDR3 length: 14 residues. Per germline, CDR1 SEHNR and CDR2 FQNEAQ (reference sequence). CDR3 region: CATRGSGSPYEQYF.

The chain uses TRBV13 and TRBJ2-5; TCRdb reports TRBD1, a call that lacks DNA to check it against. The V gene's germline CDR1 is PRHDT and CDR2 FYEKMQ (reference sequence). The CDR3 extends over 14 amino acids. The CDR3 is CASSFEDRQETQYF.

The rearrangement uses TRBV25-1 and TRBJ2-2; TCRdb names TRBD1, which stays unverified in the absence of DNA. This CDR3 spans 17 amino acids. Germline V gene lookup returns CDR1 MGHDK and CDR2 SYGVNS. The CDR3 protein is CASSESFGGWNTGELFF.

The chain recombines TRBV7-9 with TRBJ2-7; TCRdb's D call of TRBD1 is untestable without DNA. CDR1 is SEHNR, CDR2 FQNEAQ, per germline (reference sequence). This CDR3 has 14 amino acids. The CDR3 sequence: CASSLGRTTYEQYF.

The rearrangement links TRBV13 to TRBJ2-1; TCRdb designates TRBD2, a call that cannot be tested without DNA. The CDR3 length is 17 residues. Germline CDR1 and CDR2: PRHDT and FYEKMQ (reference sequence). CDR3 in amino acids: CASSLGALTSPHNEQFF.

The chain links TRBV2 to TRBJ2-7; the TCRdb D gene call, TRBD2, has no DNA to confirm it. Germline CDR1 and CDR2: SNHLY and FYNNEI. This CDR3 is built from 17 residues. The CDR3 loop is CASSEGSSRTTIYEQYF.

The chain carries TRBV6-6 and TRBJ1-1. The V gene's germline CDR1 is MNHNY and CDR2 SVGAGI (reference sequence). This CDR3 is 12 amino acids long. CDR3 sequence reads: CASSYSSTEAFF.

The genes are TRBV4-1 and TRBJ2-7; the D gene TCRdb calls, TRBD1, cannot be checked with no DNA. The CDR3 runs to 15 residues. From germline, CDR1 is MGHRA and CDR2 YSYEKL. The CDR3 protein is CASSQEPSGGYEQYF.

The V and J genes are TRBV6-6 and TRBJ2-5; lacking DNA, the TRBD1 call made by TCRdb goes unchecked. This CDR3 spans 14 amino acids. CDR1 MNHNY and CDR2 SVGAGI come from the germline V gene (reference sequence). Here the CDR3 reads CASSQGGNEETQYF.

Here the CDR3 reads CASRNTKYIAKNIQYF. The chain employs TRBV27 and TRBJ2-4. Germline V gene data show CDR1 as MNHEY and CDR2 as SMNVEV (reference sequence). The length of the CDR3 is 16 residues.

The gene calls are TRBV4-1 and TRBJ1-1; TCRdb reports TRBD1, a call that lacks DNA to check it against. Germline V gene data show CDR1 as MGHRA and CDR2 as YSYEKL. CDR3 length: 14 amino acids. The CDR3 loop is CASSHPTGHTEAFF.

This rearrangement joins TRBV21-1 to TRBJ2-5; lacking DNA, the TRBD2 call made by TCRdb goes unchecked. TRBV21-1 is shown as a pseudogene. The CDR3 sequence is 14 residues long. The CDR3 here is CASNSPEGWKTQYF.

The chain employs TRBV29-1 and TRBJ2-7; TCRdb proposes TRBD1, but this gene call is untestable without DNA. CDR1 and CDR2 from the germline V gene are SQVTM and ANQGSEA. CDR3 length equals 12 residues. The chain's CDR3 is CSVPGVRGEQYF.

This chain connects TRBV29-1 to TRBJ2-7; TCRdb's assignment of TRBD1 cannot be checked, as there is no DNA. The germline V gene encodes CDR1 SQVTM and CDR2 ANQGSEA. The CDR3 length is 15 residues. CDR3 sequence: CSVWLTGTGSYEQYF.